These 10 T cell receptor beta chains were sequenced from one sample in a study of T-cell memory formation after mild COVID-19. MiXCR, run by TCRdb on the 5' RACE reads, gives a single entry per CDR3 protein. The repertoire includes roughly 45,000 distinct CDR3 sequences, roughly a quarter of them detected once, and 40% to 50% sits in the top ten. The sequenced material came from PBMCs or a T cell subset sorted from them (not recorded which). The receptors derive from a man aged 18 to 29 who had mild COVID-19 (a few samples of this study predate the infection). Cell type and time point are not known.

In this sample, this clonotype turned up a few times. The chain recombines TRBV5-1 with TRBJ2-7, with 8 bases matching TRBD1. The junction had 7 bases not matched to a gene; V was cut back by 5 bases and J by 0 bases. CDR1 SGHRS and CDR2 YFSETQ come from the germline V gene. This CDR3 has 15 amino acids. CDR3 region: CASRTGQGVSYEQYF. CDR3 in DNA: TGCGCCAGCAGGACCGGACAGGGAGTCTCCTACGAGCAGTACTTC.

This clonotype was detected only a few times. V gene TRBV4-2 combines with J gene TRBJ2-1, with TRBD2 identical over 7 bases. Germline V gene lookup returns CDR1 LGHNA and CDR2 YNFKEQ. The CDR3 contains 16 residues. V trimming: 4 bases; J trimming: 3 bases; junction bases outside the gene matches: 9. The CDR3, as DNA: TGTGCCAGCAGCCCCCGAGGGTTAGCGGGCTACAATGAGCAGTTCTTC. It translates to CASSPRGLAGYNEQFF.

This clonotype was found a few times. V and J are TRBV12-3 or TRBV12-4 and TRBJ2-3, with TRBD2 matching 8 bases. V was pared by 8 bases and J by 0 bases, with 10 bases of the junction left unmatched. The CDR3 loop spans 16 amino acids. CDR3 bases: TGTGCCAGCTCAGTTTCGGGCGGGGGGAGCACAGATACGCAGTATTTT. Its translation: CASSVSGGGSTDTQYF.

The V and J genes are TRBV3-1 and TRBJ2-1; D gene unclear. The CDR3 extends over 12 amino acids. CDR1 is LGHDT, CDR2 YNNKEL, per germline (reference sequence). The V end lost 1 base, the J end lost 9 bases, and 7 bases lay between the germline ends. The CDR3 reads CASSQVRGEQFF. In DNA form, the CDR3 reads TGTGCCAGCAGCCAAGTTCGAGGTGAGCAGTTCTTC.

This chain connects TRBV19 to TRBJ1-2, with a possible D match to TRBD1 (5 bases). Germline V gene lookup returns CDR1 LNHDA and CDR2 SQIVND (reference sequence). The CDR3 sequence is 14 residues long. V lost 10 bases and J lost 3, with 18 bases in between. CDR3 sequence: CATSDIPGDYGYTF. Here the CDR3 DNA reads TGTGCCACCAGCGATATCCCGGGGGACTATGGCTACACCTTC.

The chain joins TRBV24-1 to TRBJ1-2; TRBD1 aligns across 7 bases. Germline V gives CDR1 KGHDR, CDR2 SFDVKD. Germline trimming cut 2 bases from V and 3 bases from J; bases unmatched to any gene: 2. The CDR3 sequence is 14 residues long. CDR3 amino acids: CATSDSTGYYGYTF. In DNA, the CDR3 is TGTGCCACCAGTGATTCGACAGGGTACTATGGCTACACCTTC.

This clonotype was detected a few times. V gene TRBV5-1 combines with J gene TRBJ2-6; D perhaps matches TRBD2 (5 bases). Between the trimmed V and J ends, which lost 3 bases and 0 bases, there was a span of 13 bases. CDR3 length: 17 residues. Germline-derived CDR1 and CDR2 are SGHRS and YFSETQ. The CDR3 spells CASSSPSGISGANVLTF. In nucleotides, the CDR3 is TGCGCCAGCAGCTCCCCGTCGGGGATCTCTGGGGCCAACGTCCTGACTTTC.

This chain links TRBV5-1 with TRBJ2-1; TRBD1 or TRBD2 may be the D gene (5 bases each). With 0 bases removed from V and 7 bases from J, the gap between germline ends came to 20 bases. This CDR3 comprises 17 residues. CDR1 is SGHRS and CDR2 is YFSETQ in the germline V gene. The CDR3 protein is CASSLGGIERLGNEQFF. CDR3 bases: TGCGCCAGCAGCTTGGGGGGGATTGAGCGGCTAGGAAATGAGCAGTTCTTC.

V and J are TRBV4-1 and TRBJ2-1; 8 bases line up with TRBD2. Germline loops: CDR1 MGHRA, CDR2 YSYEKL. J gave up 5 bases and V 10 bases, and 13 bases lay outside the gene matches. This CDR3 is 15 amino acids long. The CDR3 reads CATQEGLGSHNEQFF. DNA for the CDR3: TGCGCCACCCAAGAGGGACTAGGGTCCCACAATGAGCAGTTCTTC.

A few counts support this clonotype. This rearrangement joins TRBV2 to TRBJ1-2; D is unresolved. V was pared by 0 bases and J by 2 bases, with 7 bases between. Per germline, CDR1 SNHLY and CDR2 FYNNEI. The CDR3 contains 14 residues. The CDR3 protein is CASSEAKRNYGYTF. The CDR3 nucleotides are TGTGCCAGCAGTGAAGCTAAACGGAACTATGGCTACACCTTC.